These 29 T cell receptor beta chains were all obtained from the same sample, sequenced in a study of T cells in Graves' hyperthyroidism and ophthalmopathy. The investigators amplified TCR beta CDR3 regions from RNA transcripts. The study used the HTBI primer set for a first-round RT-PCR of the TCR CDR3. One entry per CDR3 protein results from TCRdb running MiXCR on the multiplex PCR reads. The sample shows under 450,000 distinct CDR3 sequences, 17% of them seen only once. What was sequenced was blood. These receptor sequences come from a young woman with Graves' hyperthyroidism that later progressed to Graves' ophthalmopathy.

This sequence joins TRBV7-2 and TRBJ1-5; TRBD1 matches 10 bases. The CDR3 has 16 residues. Germline-derived CDR1 and CDR2 are SGHTA and FQGNSA. Trimming took 6 bases from V and 5 from J; bases not matched to a gene: 10. In DNA form, the CDR3 reads TGTGCCAGCAGTCACACATCGACAGGGGGCTATCAGCCCCAGCATTTT. Amino acid sequence: CASSHTSTGGYQPQHF.

This clonotype was counted ten times or more. The V call is TRBV29-1, the J call TRBJ2-1; 14 positions agree with TRBD2. V gave up 5 bases and J gave up 6 bases; unmatched junction bases: 6. This CDR3 spans 15 amino acids. Germline V gene lookup returns CDR1 SQVTM and CDR2 ANQGSEA. For the CDR3, the DNA is TGCAGCGTTAGGGGGGGACTAGCGGGAGCCAATGAGCAGTTCTTC. Its translation is CSVRGGLAGANEQFF.

This clonotype has a count of ten or more. This chain uses TRBV18 with TRBJ1-4; tentatively, D is TRBD1 (6 bases). The CDR3 has 14 residues. V lost 3 bases and J 5 bases, leaving 10 bases between the germline ends. Germline V CDR1 and CDR2: KGHSH, LQKENI. Here the CDR3 reads CASSPGGRNEKLFF. CDR3 in DNA: TGTGCCAGCTCACCCGGGGGCCGCAATGAAAAACTGTTTTTT.

This clonotype was counted at least ten times. The rearrangement links TRBV28 to TRBJ1-2; TRBD1 is a possible D gene (6 bases). CDR3 length equals 13 residues. The germline V gene has CDR1 MDHEN and CDR2 SYDVKM. Trimming left V 4 bases short and J 5 bases short, with 11 bases between. The CDR3 bases are TGTGCCAGCAGTTATTCCAGGGGTTATGGCTACACCTTC. Its protein product is CASSYSRGYGYTF.

This clonotype was recorded many times. This chain joins TRBV19 and TRBJ2-7; the D is unclear. CDR3 length equals 14 residues. Per the germline V gene, CDR1 is LNHDA and CDR2 is SQIVND (reference sequence). Trimming removed 3 bases from V and 0 bases from J, with 9 bases in between. CDR3 sequence: CASSIDISSYEQYF. CDR3 nucleotide sequence: TGTGCCAGTAGTATCGACATCTCCTCCTACGAGCAGTACTTC. The full variable domain, in which reference TRBV19 and TRBJ2-7 provide the parts outside the CDR3, is DGGITQSPKYLFRKEGQNVTLSCEQNLNHDAMYWYRQDPGQGLRLIYYSQIVNDFQKGDIAEGYSVSREKKESFPLTVTSAQKNPTAFYLCASSIDISSYEQYFGPGTRLTVT.

At least ten counts were recorded for this clonotype. This sequence joins TRBV27 and TRBJ2-7, with unresolved D. The CDR3 consists of 14 residues. Trimming cost V 6 bases and J 3 bases, with 15 bases left between them. In germline, CDR1 is MNHEY, CDR2 SMNVEV (reference sequence). The DNA for the CDR3 is TGTGCCAGCAGCCTCGTTGGGGAAGGCTACGAGCAGTACTTC. Protein sequence: CASSLVGEGYEQYF.

This clonotype appeared many times. The J gene is TRBJ2-5, the V gene TRBV20-1; D might be TRBD2 (5 bases). CDR3 size: 11 residues. Between the trimmed V and J ends, which lost 1 base and 14 bases, there was a span of 14 bases. Germline loops: CDR1 DFQATT, CDR2 SNEGSKA (reference sequence). The CDR3 reads CSARVGGLRYF. The CDR3 coding sequence is TGCAGTGCTAGAGTAGGAGGACTCAGATACTTC.

The V and J genes are TRBV19 and TRBJ1-1, with a tentative D call TRBD1 (5 bases). The CDR3 contains 17 residues. Germline loops: CDR1 LNHDA, CDR2 SQIVND (reference sequence). V was pared by 3 bases and J by 1 base, with 18 bases between. CDR3 coding DNA: TGTGCCAGTAGTATCGACAGAGGCTCCGTCTGGAACACTGAAGCTTTCTTT. It specifies CASSIDRGSVWNTEAFF. The full variable domain, completed using reference TRBV19 and TRBJ1-1, is DGGITQSPKYLFRKEGQNVTLSCEQNLNHDAMYWYRQDPGQGLRLIYYSQIVNDFQKGDIAEGYSVSREKKESFPLTVTSAQKNPTAFYLCASSIDRGSVWNTEAFFGQGTRLTVV.

This clonotype was detected many times. The chain uses TRBV28 and TRBJ1-2, with TRBD1 identical over 7 bases. The CDR3 spans 14 residues. In germline, CDR1 is MDHEN, CDR2 SYDVKM. The J segment lost 1 base and the V segment lost 6 bases, leaving 5 bases of the junction unmatched. This CDR3 reads CASRRTGSNYGYTF. DNA for the CDR3: TGTGCCAGCAGGCGGACAGGCAGTAACTATGGCTACACCTTC.

The chain joins TRBV6-1 to TRBJ1-4, with a tentative D call TRBD1 (6 bases). Trimming took 0 bases from V and 0 from J, leaving 11 bases between them. CDR1 is MNHNS and CDR2 is SASEGT in the germline V gene. This CDR3 is 17 amino acids long. CDR3 DNA: TGTGCCAGCAGTGAAGCCCCCAGGGGCCCAACTAATGAAAAACTGTTTTTT. The encoded protein is CASSEAPRGPTNEKLFF.

The V and J genes are TRBV20-1 and TRBJ2-5; D is perhaps TRBD2 (7 bases). The CDR3 runs to 15 residues. Deletions cut 3 bases from V and 1 base from J, with 15 bases between. Looked up from germline, CDR1 is DFQATT and CDR2 is SNEGSKA (reference sequence). As DNA, the CDR3 is TGCAGTGCTAGTCCTTTCGGGGGGCCCCAAGAGACCCAGTACTTC. Amino acids: CSASPFGGPQETQYF.

In its sample, this clonotype was seen many times. The chain has TRBV12-3 or TRBV12-4 and TRBJ1-4; possible D gene TRBD1, 5 bases. The V and J ends lost 5 bases and 7 bases respectively, with 17 bases between them. The CDR3 contains 15 residues. The CDR3 protein is CASSPGPPQSEKLFF. The CDR3 DNA sequence: TGTGCCAGCAGTCCGGGGCCACCGCAATCTGAAAAACTGTTTTTT.

This clonotype was seen at least ten times. This rearrangement joins TRBV28 to TRBJ1-4, with a possible D match to TRBD1 (6 bases). The CDR3 totals 11 residues. With 10 bases removed from V and 6 bases from J, the gap between germline ends came to 9 bases. Germline loops: CDR1 MDHEN, CDR2 SYDVKM. This chain's CDR3 is CATGTHEKLFF. CDR3 DNA sequence: TGTGCCACCGGGACACATGAAAAACTGTTTTTT.

This clonotype was observed at least ten times. This chain uses TRBV6-2 or TRBV6-3 with TRBJ2-1; no clear D gene. The CDR3 has 16 residues. Germline V gene data show CDR1 as MNHEY and CDR2 as SVGEGT. Trimming took 7 bases from V and 5 from J, leaving 21 bases between them. CDR3 sequence: CASTNVWNQVNNEQFF. In DNA form, the CDR3 reads TGTGCCAGCACTAACGTCTGGAATCAAGTCAACAATGAGCAGTTCTTC.

The chain recombines TRBV6-1 with TRBJ1-2; no reliable D call. This CDR3 comprises 13 residues. Looked up from germline, CDR1 is MNHNS and CDR2 is SASEGT. V was shortened by 6 bases and J by 4 bases, with 12 bases between the two germline ends. This chain's CDR3 is CASSSGRAYGYTF. The CDR3 DNA sequence: TGTGCCAGCAGCTCCGGGAGGGCCTATGGCTACACCTTC.

This clonotype was seen more than once but under ten times. CDR3 sequence (DNA): TGCGCCAGCACCCGACAGAGGATAGATCAGCCCCAGCATTTT. Its protein product is CASTRQRIDQPQHF. The chain employs TRBV10-2 and TRBJ1-5, with D perhaps matching TRBD1 (5 bases). Deletions cut 7 bases from V and 5 bases from J, with 15 bases between. The CDR3 totals 14 residues. The germline gives CDR1 WSHSY, CDR2 SAAADI.

This clonotype was detected many times. DNA for the CDR3: TGCGCCAGCAGCTTGGATGGGACAGGGGGCTATGGCTACACCTTC. Its translation: CASSLDGTGGYGYTF. The chain employs TRBV5-1 and TRBJ1-2; 11 bases agree with TRBD1. Germline CDR1 is SGHRS and CDR2 is YFSETQ. Trimming cost V 0 bases and J 4 bases; bases outside gene matches: 2. This CDR3 has 15 residues.

In this sample, this clonotype turned up many times. The genes are TRBV12-3 or TRBV12-4 and TRBJ2-3; 11 nucleotides agree with TRBD2. The CDR3 contains 14 residues. V trimming: 7 bases; J trimming: 8 bases; junction bases outside the gene matches: 8. CDR3 in DNA: TGTGCCAGCACCTTAGCGGGGGGGCCCGTTACGCAGTATTTT. Translation: CASTLAGGPVTQYF.

This clonotype was detected a few times. The rearrangement links TRBV25-1 to TRBJ2-2, with 8 bases fitting TRBD1. CDR3 size: 17 residues. CDR1 and CDR2 from the germline V gene are MGHDK and SYGVNS. With 3 bases clipped from V and 5 bases from J, the junction kept 11 bases outside the gene matches. The CDR3 sequence is CASSDYPGQGRTGELFF. In DNA form, the CDR3 reads TGTGCCAGCAGTGACTACCCCGGACAGGGCCGAACCGGGGAGCTGTTTTTT.

This clonotype was observed many times. The chain recombines TRBV20-1 with TRBJ2-4; 7 bases map to TRBD1. Germline-derived CDR1 and CDR2 are DFQATT and SNEGSKA (reference sequence). V shed 0 bases, J shed 0 bases, and the junction held 8 bases outside the gene matches. The CDR3 is 17 residues long. The CDR3 DNA reads as TGCAGTGCTAGAGAATCAAGGACAGGACTAGCCAAAAACATTCAGTACTTC. Translated, it gives CSARESRTGLAKNIQYF.

In its sample, this clonotype was seen a few times. The chain couples TRBV27 to TRBJ2-1, with D possibly being TRBD1 (6 bases). Trimming took off 8 bases at V and 2 bases at J, with 10 bases between the two ends. CDR1 MNHEY and CDR2 SMNVEV come from the germline V gene (reference sequence). The CDR3 sequence is 13 residues long. For the CDR3, the DNA is TGTGCCAGCGGCAGACAGGCCTACAATGAGCAGTTCTTC. It encodes CASGRQAYNEQFF.

The rearrangement joins TRBV20-1 to TRBJ1-1; no clear D. CDR1 is DFQATT and CDR2 is SNEGSKA in the germline V gene (reference sequence). The CDR3 has 15 amino acids. Trimming removed 2 bases at V and 5 bases at J, with 18 bases between. The CDR3 spells CSARLPIGVYTEAFF. The CDR3, as DNA: TGCAGTGCTAGACTACCAATCGGGGTGTATACTGAAGCTTTCTTT.

The V and J genes are TRBV6-1 and TRBJ2-7, with D possibly matching TRBD2 (6 bases). Per the germline V gene, CDR1 is MNHNS and CDR2 is SASEGT. Trimming took off 5 bases at V and 7 bases at J, with 18 bases between the two ends. This CDR3 spans 14 amino acids. As DNA, the CDR3 is TGTGCCAGCAGTACGAATCCCGAGGCGGGAGAGCAGTACTTC. It encodes CASSTNPEAGEQYF.

This chain uses TRBV18 with TRBJ1-4, with 8 bases fitting TRBD1. Trimming at V came to 2 bases and at J to 7 bases, leaving 12 bases not matched to a gene. CDR1 KGHSH and CDR2 LQKENI come from the germline V gene. CDR3 size: 17 residues. CDR3 region: CASSPIQGAATGEKLFF. Written as DNA, the CDR3 is TGTGCCAGCTCACCAATCCAGGGGGCCGCGACTGGTGAAAAACTGTTTTTT. Variable domain in full (rest from reference TRBV18 and TRBJ1-4): NAGVMQNPRHLVRRRGQEARLRCSPMKGHSHVYWYRQLPEEGLKFMVYLQKENIIDESGMPKERFSAEFPKEGPSILRIQQVVRGDSAAYFCASSPIQGAATGEKLFFGSGTQLSVL.

This clonotype has only a few counts. The V gene is TRBV7-8, the J gene TRBJ2-6, with a tentative D call TRBD1 (6 bases). The CDR3 runs to 17 residues. V was trimmed by 6 bases and J by 4 bases, leaving 19 bases between them. Per the germline V gene, CDR1 is SGHVS and CDR2 is FQNEAQ. The CDR3 region is CASRPLLTGPGANVLTF. As DNA, the CDR3 is TGTGCCAGCAGACCCCTACTAACAGGGCCCGGGGCCAACGTCCTGACTTTC.

This clonotype occurred many times. The V call is TRBV24-1, the J call TRBJ1-2, with 9 bases that match TRBD1. With 9 bases clipped from V and 2 bases from J, the junction kept 3 bases outside the gene matches. The germline V gene encodes CDR1 KGHDR and CDR2 SFDVKD. The CDR3 is 13 amino acids. CDR3 sequence: CATAGQGNYGYTF. In DNA, the CDR3 is TGTGCCACCGCGGGACAGGGAAACTATGGCTACACCTTC.

This clonotype was counted many times. The chain carries TRBV12-3 or TRBV12-4 and TRBJ2-2; no definite D call. The V end lost 3 bases, the J end lost 0 bases, and 5 bases lay between the germline ends. This CDR3 contains 14 residues. The CDR3 protein is CASSFKPNTGELFF. The CDR3 region has the DNA TGTGCCAGCAGTTTCAAACCGAACACCGGGGAGCTGTTTTTT.

This clonotype was observed at least ten times. The genes are TRBV13 and TRBJ1-1; D is undetermined. Looked up from germline, CDR1 is PRHDT and CDR2 is FYEKMQ (reference sequence). V gave up 2 bases and J gave up 4 bases, with 11 bases separating them. CDR3 length: 14 amino acids. CDR3 in amino acids: CASSLLVDGTEAFF. CDR3 nucleotides: TGTGCCAGCAGCTTATTGGTGGATGGCACTGAAGCTTTCTTT.

This clonotype was counted at least ten times. The chain employs TRBV19 and TRBJ1-1; tentative D call: TRBD1 (5 bases). Germline V gives CDR1 LNHDA, CDR2 SQIVND (reference sequence). The CDR3 length is 15 residues. V gave up 7 bases and J gave up 0 bases, with 15 bases separating them. The CDR3 loop is CASIPGTDLNTEAFF. The DNA for the CDR3 is TGTGCCAGTATTCCCGGGACGGATTTGAACACTGAAGCTTTCTTT.